This T cell receptor (beta chain) was obtained from a study of OX40 agonist ivuxolimab in advanced cancers. Study information: Therapy given before enrollment (anti-PD-1, anti-PD-L1 or anti-CTLA-4) was allowed, and 40% to 50% had some. Three patients, one with hepatocellular carcinoma and two with cutaneous melanoma, responded partially.

Germline V gene lookup returns CDR1 GTSNPN and CDR2 SVGIG (reference sequence). There are 14 residues in the CDR3. The V end lost 2 bases, the J end lost 0 bases, and 8 bases lay between the germline ends. Assay: immunoSEQ multiplex PCR; the TCRdb copy retains only in-frame clones and omits some. Among approximately 61,000 clones listed, approximately 90% were seen once. The material sequenced was CD4+ or CD8+ T cells sorted from blood, taken in a trial of the OX40 agonist ivuxolimab. V usage is TRBV30 and J usage is TRBJ1-3; D is unresolved. This TCR was recovered from an adult with an advanced solid tumor such as melanoma, head and neck, liver or kidney cancer. The CDR3 reads CAWSSDLSGNTIYF. The CDR3 DNA is TGTGCCTGGAGTTCAGACCTCTCTGGAAACACCATATATTTT.